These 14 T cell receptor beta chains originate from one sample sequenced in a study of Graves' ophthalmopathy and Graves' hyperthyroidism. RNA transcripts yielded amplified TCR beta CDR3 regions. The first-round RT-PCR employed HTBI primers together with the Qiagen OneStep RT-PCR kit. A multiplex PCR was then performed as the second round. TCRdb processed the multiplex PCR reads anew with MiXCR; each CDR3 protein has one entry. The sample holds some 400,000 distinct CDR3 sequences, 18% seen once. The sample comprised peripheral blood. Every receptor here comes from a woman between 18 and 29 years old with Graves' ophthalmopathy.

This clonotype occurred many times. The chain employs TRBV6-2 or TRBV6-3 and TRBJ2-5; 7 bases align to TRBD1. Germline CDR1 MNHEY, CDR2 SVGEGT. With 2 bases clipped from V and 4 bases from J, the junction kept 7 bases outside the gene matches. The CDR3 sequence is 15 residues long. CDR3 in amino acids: CASSYQAQGLETQYF. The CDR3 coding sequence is TGTGCCAGCAGTTACCAGGCACAGGGGTTAGAGACCCAGTACTTC.

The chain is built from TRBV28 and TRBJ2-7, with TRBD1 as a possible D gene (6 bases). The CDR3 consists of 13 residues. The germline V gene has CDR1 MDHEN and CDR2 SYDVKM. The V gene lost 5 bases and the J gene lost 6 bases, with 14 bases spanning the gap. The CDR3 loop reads CASSLGDRSEQYF. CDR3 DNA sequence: TGTGCCAGCAGTCTCGGCGACAGGTCCGAGCAGTACTTC.

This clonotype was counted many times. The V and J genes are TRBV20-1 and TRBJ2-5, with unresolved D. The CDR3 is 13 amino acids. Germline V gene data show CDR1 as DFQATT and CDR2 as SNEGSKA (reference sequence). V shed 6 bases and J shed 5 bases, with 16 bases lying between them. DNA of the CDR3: TGCAGTGCCGACGCGGCTACCGGGGAGACCCAGTACTTC. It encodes CSADAATGETQYF.

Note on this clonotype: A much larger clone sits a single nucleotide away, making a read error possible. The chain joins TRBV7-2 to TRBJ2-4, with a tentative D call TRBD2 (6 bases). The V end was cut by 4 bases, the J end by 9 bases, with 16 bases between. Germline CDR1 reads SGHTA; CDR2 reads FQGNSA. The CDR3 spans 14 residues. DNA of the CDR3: TGTGCCAGCAGCTATTGGACTAATTCTCGCATTCAGTACTTC. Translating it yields CASSYWTNSRIQYF. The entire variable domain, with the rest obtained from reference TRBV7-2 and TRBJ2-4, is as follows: GAGVSQSPSNKVTEKGKDVELRCDPISGHTALYWYRQSLGQGLEFLIYFQGNSAPDKSGLPSDRFSAERTGGSVSTLTIQRTQQEDSAVYLCASSYWTNSRIQYFGAGTRLSVL.

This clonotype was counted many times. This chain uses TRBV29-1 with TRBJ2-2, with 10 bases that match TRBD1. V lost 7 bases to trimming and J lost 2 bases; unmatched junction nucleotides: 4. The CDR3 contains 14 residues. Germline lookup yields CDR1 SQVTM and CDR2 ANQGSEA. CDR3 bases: TGCAGCGCCGAGACAGGGGGCAACACCGGGGAGCTGTTTTTT. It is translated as CSAETGGNTGELFF.

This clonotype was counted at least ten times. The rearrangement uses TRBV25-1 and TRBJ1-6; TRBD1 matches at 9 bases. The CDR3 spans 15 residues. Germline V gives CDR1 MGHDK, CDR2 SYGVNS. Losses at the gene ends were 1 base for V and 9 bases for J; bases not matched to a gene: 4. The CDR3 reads CASSESRTGVSPLHF. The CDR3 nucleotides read TGTGCCAGCAGTGAATCACGGACAGGGGTTTCACCCCTCCACTTT.

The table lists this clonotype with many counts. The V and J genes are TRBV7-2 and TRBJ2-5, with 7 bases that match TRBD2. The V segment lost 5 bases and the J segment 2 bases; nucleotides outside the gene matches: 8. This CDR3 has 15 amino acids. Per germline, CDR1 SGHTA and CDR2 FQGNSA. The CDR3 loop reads CASSPPGRGQETQYF. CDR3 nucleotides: TGTGCCAGCAGCCCCCCCGGGCGGGGGCAAGAGACCCAGTACTTC. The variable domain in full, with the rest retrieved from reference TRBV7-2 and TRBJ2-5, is GAGVSQSPSNKVTEKGKDVELRCDPISGHTALYWYRQSLGQGLEFLIYFQGNSAPDKSGLPSDRFSAERTGGSVSTLTIQRTQQEDSAVYLCASSPPGRGQETQYFGPGTRLLVL.

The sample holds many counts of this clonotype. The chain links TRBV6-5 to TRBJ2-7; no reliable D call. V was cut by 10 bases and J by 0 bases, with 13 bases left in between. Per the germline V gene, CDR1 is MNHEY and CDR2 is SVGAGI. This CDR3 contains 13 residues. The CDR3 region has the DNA TGTGCCACCCAGCCTAGGGCCTCCTACGAGCAGTACTTC. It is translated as CATQPRASYEQYF.

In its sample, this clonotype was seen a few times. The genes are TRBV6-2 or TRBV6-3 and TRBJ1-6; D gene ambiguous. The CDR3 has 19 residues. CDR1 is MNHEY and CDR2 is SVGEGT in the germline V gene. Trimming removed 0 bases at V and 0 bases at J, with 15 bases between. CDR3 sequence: CASSYSFLSSSSYNSPLHF. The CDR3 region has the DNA TGTGCCAGCAGTTACTCGTTTCTGTCGTCAAGCTCCTATAATTCACCCCTCCACTTT.

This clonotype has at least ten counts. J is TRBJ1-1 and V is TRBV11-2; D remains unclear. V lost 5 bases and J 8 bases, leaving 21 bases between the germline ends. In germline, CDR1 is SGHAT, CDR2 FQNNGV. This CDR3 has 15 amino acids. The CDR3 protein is CASSEDNGYVFEAFF. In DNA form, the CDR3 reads TGTGCCAGCAGCGAAGATAATGGTTACGTGTTCGAAGCTTTCTTT. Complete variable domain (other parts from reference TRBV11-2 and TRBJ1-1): EAGVAQSPRYKIIEKRQSVAFWCNPISGHATLYWYQQILGQGPKLLIQFQNNGVVDDSQLPKDRFSAERLKGVDSTLKIQPAKLEDSAVYLCASSEDNGYVFEAFFGQGTRLTVV.

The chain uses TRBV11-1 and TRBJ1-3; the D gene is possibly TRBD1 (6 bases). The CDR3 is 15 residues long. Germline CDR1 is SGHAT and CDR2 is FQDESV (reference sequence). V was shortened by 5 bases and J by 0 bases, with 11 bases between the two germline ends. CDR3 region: CASSLTGSSGNTIYF. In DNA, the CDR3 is TGTGCCAGCAGCCTCACAGGGTCCTCTGGAAACACCATATATTTT.

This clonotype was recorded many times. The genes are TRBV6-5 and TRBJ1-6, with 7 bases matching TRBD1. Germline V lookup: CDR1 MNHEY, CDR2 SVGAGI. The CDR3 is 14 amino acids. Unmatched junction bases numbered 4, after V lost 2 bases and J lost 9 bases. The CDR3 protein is CASSYQGVPSPLHF. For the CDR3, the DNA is TGTGCCAGCAGTTACCAGGGGGTCCCTTCACCCCTCCACTTT.

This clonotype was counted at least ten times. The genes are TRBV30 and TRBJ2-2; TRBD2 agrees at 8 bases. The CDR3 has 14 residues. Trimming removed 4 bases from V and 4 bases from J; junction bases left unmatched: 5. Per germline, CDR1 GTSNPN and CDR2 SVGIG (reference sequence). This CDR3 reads CAWIRAGGTGELFF. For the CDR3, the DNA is TGTGCCTGGATCCGGGCGGGGGGCACCGGGGAGCTGTTTTTT.

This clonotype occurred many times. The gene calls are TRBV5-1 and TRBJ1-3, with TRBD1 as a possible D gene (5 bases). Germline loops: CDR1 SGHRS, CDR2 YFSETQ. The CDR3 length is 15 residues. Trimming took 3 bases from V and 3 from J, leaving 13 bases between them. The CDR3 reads CASSWGMRGGNTIYF. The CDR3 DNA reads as TGCGCCAGCAGCTGGGGGATGCGAGGTGGAAACACCATATATTTT.